These T cell receptor beta chains were read from a single sample in a study of shared clonotypes between healthy human individuals. Assay used: immunoSEQ multiplex PCR; TCRdb lists only in-frame clones, some missing. The sample consists of fewer than 1.8 million clones, roughly 98.5% of them appearing once. Sequencing was done on a sample of naive CD4+ T cells sorted from blood. The receptors were sampled from a man younger than 45 in good health. Both conserved end residues are part of each CDR3. Fields, in order: V gene, D gene, clone size, J gene, CDR3 DNA, CDR3 protein. A D gene is named only where the DNA matches it firmly. Some rows have no size entry. The others give once, few or many, or a class for an expanded clone.

V: TRBV5-6; D: -; size: -; J: TRBJ2-2; DNA: TGTGCCAGCAGGAAGGGACTTCTGAACACCGGGGAGCTGTTTTTT; CDR3: CASRKGLLNTGELFF
V: TRBV18; D: TRBD2; size: -; J: TRBJ2-2; DNA: TGTGCCAGCTCACCTCTAGCGGGAGGACCTTTGAACACCGGGGAGCTGTTTTTT; CDR3: CASSPLAGGPLNTGELFF
V: TRBV18; D: TRBD2; size: -; J: TRBJ2-3; DNA: TGTGCCAGCTCACCCATCCGGACTAGCGGGAGCACAGATACGCAGTATTTT; CDR3: CASSPIRTSGSTDTQYF
V: TRBV4-3; D: -; size: -; J: TRBJ2-7; DNA: TGCGCCAGCAGCCAAGATAGGATTGGACGGACCTACGAGCAGTACTTC; CDR3: CASSQDRIGRTYEQYF
V: TRBV5-4; D: -; size: -; J: TRBJ1-1; DNA: TGTGCCAGCAGCTTGGAAGGGCGGACTGAAGCTTTCTTT; CDR3: CASSLEGRTEAFF
V: TRBV5-1; D: -; size: -; J: TRBJ2-5; DNA: TGCGCCAGCACGATCGGGTCCGTTGGGGAGACCCAGTACTTC; CDR3: CASTIGSVGETQYF
V: TRBV7-2; D: -; size: once; J: TRBJ2-7; DNA: TGTGCCAGCAGCTTAGGGTGGGAGAGGACCTACGAGCAGTACTTC; CDR3: CASSLGWERTYEQYF
V: TRBV6-5; D: -; size: -; J: TRBJ2-3; DNA: TGTGCCAGCAGTTACGGCGGGGTCTACACCACAGATACGCAGTATTTT; CDR3: CASSYGGVYTTDTQYF
V: TRBV7-2; D: TRBD2; size: -; J: TRBJ2-3; DNA: TGTGCCAGCAGGGTAGCTAGCGGGAGGGCCATCGCAGATACGCAGTATTTT; CDR3: CASRVASGRAIADTQYF
V: TRBV7-6; D: TRBD1; size: -; J: TRBJ2-1; DNA: TGTGCCAGCAGCTTACCGGGACAGGGGGGGAATGAGCAGTTCTTC; CDR3: CASSLPGQGGNEQFF
V: TRBV28; D: -; size: -; J: TRBJ1-2; DNA: TGTGCCAGCAGTTTAGTCGGGGTCCCAGGAAATGGCTACACCTTC; CDR3: CASSLVGVPGNGYTF
V: TRBV27; D: -; size: -; J: TRBJ2-5; DNA: TGTGCCAGCAGTTTATACGGCCGGGGCGGCCAAGAGACCCAGTACTTC; CDR3: CASSLYGRGGQETQYF
V: TRBV19; D: -; size: -; J: TRBJ2-7; DNA: TGTGCCAGTAGTGGACTTGGGACGGGAACCTACGAGCAGTACTTC; CDR3: CASSGLGTGTYEQYF
V: TRBV10-2; D: TRBD1; size: -; J: TRBJ2-1; DNA: TGCGCCAGCAGACCTACAGGGGGAGCATACAATGAGCAGTTCTTC; CDR3: CASRPTGGAYNEQFF
V: TRBV6-1; D: -; size: -; J: TRBJ2-3; DNA: TGTGCCAGCAGATACGGACCCCTACGTACAGATACGCAGTATTTT; CDR3: CASRYGPLRTDTQYF
V: TRBV2; D: -; size: -; J: TRBJ2-7; DNA: TGTGCCAGCACCGAAGGGGGCTACGAGCAGTACTTC; CDR3: CASTEGGYEQYF
V: TRBV27; D: -; size: -; J: TRBJ2-7; DNA: TGTGCCAGCAGTTCTACCAGGGGGGTCCCCGACTACGAGCAGTACTTC; CDR3: CASSSTRGVPDYEQYF
V: TRBV10-3; D: -; size: -; J: TRBJ1-1; DNA: TGTGCCATCACCCCGACCGCCGAAGGGCGAGCTTTCTTT; CDR3: CAITPTAEGRAFF
V: TRBV9; D: TRBD2; size: -; J: TRBJ2-5; DNA: TGTGCCAGCAGCGTCTCTAGCGGGAGCCCAGAGACCCAGTACTTC; CDR3: CASSVSSGSPETQYF
V: TRBV15; D: -; size: -; J: TRBJ2-1; DNA: TGTGCCACCAGGCCGGAGCGGAGCTCCTACAATGAGCAGTTCTTC; CDR3: CATRPERSSYNEQFF
V: TRBV20-1; D: -; size: -; J: TRBJ1-1; DNA: TGCAGTGTAGGGGGGGACACTGAAGCTTTCTTT; CDR3: CSVGGDTEAFF
V: TRBV7-2; D: -; size: -; J: TRBJ1-3; DNA: TGTGCCAGCAGCCTCGTCGTTGGGTCTATTGGAAACACCATATATTTT; CDR3: CASSLVVGSIGNTIYF
V: TRBV5-1; D: -; size: -; J: TRBJ1-4; DNA: TGCGCCAGCAGCACCACCGGGACAAGAAATGAAAAACTGTTTTTT; CDR3: CASSTTGTRNEKLFF
V: TRBV5-6; D: TRBD2; size: -; J: TRBJ2-1; DNA: TGTGCCAGCAGCCCGTTAGCGGGTGCCTACAATGAGCAGTTCTTC; CDR3: CASSPLAGAYNEQFF
V: TRBV10-3; D: -; size: -; J: TRBJ2-1; DNA: TGTGCCATCAGTGAGTCTCGGACCCCGTACTACTACAATGAGCAGTTCTTC; CDR3: CAISESRTPYYYNEQFF
V: TRBV10-3; D: -; size: -; J: TRBJ2-2; DNA: TGTGCCATCATGTGGAGACAAGAATCCGGGGAGCTGTTTTTT; CDR3: CAIMWRQESGELFF
V: TRBV10-3; D: -; size: -; J: TRBJ1-5; DNA: TGTGCCATCAGTGTGAGCGGGAGCAATCAGCCCCAGCATTTT; CDR3: CAISVSGSNQPQHF
V: TRBV5-4; D: -; size: -; J: TRBJ1-1; DNA: TGTGCCAGCAGCAAGGAACCGGGACAAAAGACTGAAGCTTTCTTT; CDR3: CASSKEPGQKTEAFF
V: TRBV5-1; D: -; size: once; J: TRBJ2-4; DNA: TGCGCCAGCAGCCAACTCATGACGGCCTCCAAAAACATTCAGTACTTC; CDR3: CASSQLMTASKNIQYF
V: TRBV7-9; D: TRBD2; size: -; J: TRBJ2-7; DNA: TGTGCCAGCAGCTTTTCGGGACTAGGATACGAGCAGTACTTC; CDR3: CASSFSGLGYEQYF
V: TRBV28; D: -; size: -; J: TRBJ1-2; DNA: TGTGCCAGCAGTTATGGGGCGGGGGCTAATTATGGCTACACCTTC; CDR3: CASSYGAGANYGYTF
V: TRBV18; D: TRBD2; size: -; J: TRBJ2-1; DNA: TGTGCCAGCTCACCATCTAGCGGGAGGTCCCGCCATGAGCAGTTCTTC; CDR3: CASSPSSGRSRHEQFF
V: TRBV29-1; D: -; size: -; J: TRBJ1-1; DNA: TGCAGTGTCCTTACCCTATATATGAGGACTTACGGAGCTTTCTTT; CDR3: CSVLTLYMRTYGAFF